This T cell receptor beta chain derives from a study of blood T cell repertoires in COVID-19. The CDR3 is made up of 14 amino acids. The V end was cut by 3 bases, the J end by 4 bases, with 9 bases between. CDR1 is MNHNS, CDR2 SASEGT, per germline. Patients of the Seattle cohort, enrolled during active infection, were followed longitudinally. Original processing notes: By means of reference gene primer amplification, nucleated cell counts were estimated. Generated by immunoSEQ multiplex PCR, the TCRdb table keeps only in-frame clones and is missing some. V, J and clone size reflect that table, while D and trimming were determined from the DNA. The top ten hold approximately 12% of the sample, which has about 440,000 clones, around 88% seen once. On this clone itself: In the same sample, other DNA sequences code for this CDR3.

V usage is TRBV6-1 and J usage is TRBJ1-4; D not resolved. The sample consisted of peripheral blood. The receptor was isolated from a woman in her 50s with COVID-19, enrolled during active disease. The CDR3 sequence is CASSDRQVNEKLFF. The CDR3 DNA follows: TGTGCCAGCAGTGATAGGCAGGTTAATGAAAAACTGTTTTTT.